The next 14 T cell receptor beta chains were all read from a single sample in a study of T-cell reconstitution after alpha-beta-depleted transplantation in children. General study findings and limits: The authors attributed T-cell counts and diversity one year after transplant mostly to newly produced T cells.

Unique molecular identifiers were built into the TCRbeta library. TCRdb used MiXCR to reprocess the PCR reads, holding one entry per CDR3 protein. This table holds some 300,000 distinct CDR3 sequences, approximately 7.3% found once. No antigen is known for these receptors. The sample was peripheral blood, taken 360 days after TCRalphabeta/CD19-depleted stem cell transplant. The receptor source for this set is a female patient between 2 and 15 years old who had a stem cell transplant for Fanconi anemia, so the T cells may come from the graft donor.

This clonotype was seen ten or more times. The rearrangement links TRBV12-3 or TRBV12-4 to TRBJ1-4, with D unclear. The CDR3 has 15 amino acids. The V end was cut by 2 bases, the J end by 4 bases, with 11 bases between. The CDR3 DNA reads TGTGCCAGCAGTTTATCGGGAGACGTTAATGAAAAACTGTTTTTT. Protein sequence: CASSLSGDVNEKLFF.

At least ten counts were recorded for this clonotype. The chain employs TRBV27 and TRBJ2-1; no clear D. The CDR3 contains 15 residues. Trimming shortened V by 1 base and J by 0 bases, and 7 bases separated the two germline ends. The germline V gene has CDR1 MNHEY and CDR2 SMNVEV (reference sequence). CDR3 in DNA: TGTGCCAGCAGTTTATACCTGAGCTCCTACAATGAGCAGTTCTTC. Its protein product is CASSLYLSSYNEQFF.

This clonotype was seen many times. The genes are TRBV9 and TRBJ2-3; 9 bases are a match to TRBD2. CDR1 SGDLS and CDR2 YYNGEE come from the germline V gene. CDR3 size: 16 residues. The V and J ends lost 3 bases and 0 bases, in that order; junction bases with no gene match: 5. CDR3 coding DNA: TGTGCCAGCAGCGGCCCTAGCGGGAAGAGCACAGATACGCAGTATTTT. Amino acids: CASSGPSGKSTDTQYF.

This clonotype was counted at least ten times. The chain joins TRBV10-3 to TRBJ2-7; tentatively, D is TRBD1 or TRBD2 (5 bases each). Germline CDR1 reads ENHRY; CDR2 reads SYGVKD. V lost 4 bases and J 3 bases, leaving 19 bases between the germline ends. The CDR3 has 16 amino acids. The CDR3 DNA reads as TGTGCCATCAGTGCAATCGGGGCAGACAATTACTACGAGCAGTACTTC. It codes for CAISAIGADNYYEQYF.

J is TRBJ1-2 and V is TRBV7-2; tentatively, D is TRBD1 (6 bases). The CDR3 is 14 residues long. The germline V gene encodes CDR1 SGHTA and CDR2 FQGNSA. The V gene lost 5 bases and the J gene lost 4 bases, with 14 bases spanning the gap. This chain's CDR3 is CASSTRTAPYGYTF. The CDR3 coding sequence is TGTGCCAGCAGCACGCGGACAGCTCCCTATGGCTACACCTTC. The full variable domain, completed using reference TRBV7-2 and TRBJ1-2, is GAGVSQSPSNKVTEKGKDVELRCDPISGHTALYWYRQSLGQGLEFLIYFQGNSAPDKSGLPSDRFSAERTGGSVSTLTIQRTQQEDSAVYLCASSTRTAPYGYTFGSGTRLTVV.

This clonotype was recorded many times. V gene TRBV29-1 combines with J gene TRBJ1-4; TRBD1 aligns across 8 bases. Germline V CDR1 and CDR2: SQVTM, ANQGSEA. The junction had 3 bases not matched to a gene; V was cut back by 4 bases and J by 8 bases. The CDR3 sequence is 12 residues long. As DNA, the CDR3 is TGCAGCGTTGCGCAGGGGGCGGAAAAACTGTTTTTT. It codes for CSVAQGAEKLFF.

The rearrangement joins TRBV20-1 to TRBJ2-1; TRBD2 aligns across 14 bases. Unmatched junction bases numbered 9, after V lost 6 bases and J lost 14 bases. The CDR3 spans 13 residues. Germline loops: CDR1 DFQATT, CDR2 SNEGSKA (reference sequence). Here the CDR3 reads CSAGTSGGGSEFF. As DNA, the CDR3 is TGCAGTGCCGGGACTAGCGGGGGAGGTAGTGAGTTCTTC.

This clonotype has a count of ten or more. The chain carries TRBV28 and TRBJ2-7; tentative D call: TRBD1 (6 bases). With 6 bases removed from V and 2 bases from J, the gap between germline ends came to 17 bases. The CDR3 is 15 residues long. The germline CDR1 and CDR2 sequences are MDHEN and SYDVKM. In DNA form, the CDR3 reads TGTGCCAGCAGCCATCCGGACAGAGGAACCTACGAGCAGTACTTC. Its protein product is CASSHPDRGTYEQYF.

This clonotype has a count of ten or more. The gene calls are TRBV28 and TRBJ1-4; 8 nucleotides line up with TRBD1. This CDR3 comprises 11 residues. The germline V gene has CDR1 MDHEN and CDR2 SYDVKM. J gave up 13 bases and V 5 bases, and 3 bases lay outside the gene matches. CDR3 coding DNA: TGTGCCAGCAGTGCTACAGGGGGACTGTTTTTT. Amino acids: CASSATGGLFF.

This clonotype has ten or more counts. This sequence joins TRBV2 and TRBJ2-7; 7 nucleotides align to TRBD2. The V gene end was trimmed by 4 bases and the J gene end by 3 bases; junction bases not matched to a gene: 6. CDR1 SNHLY and CDR2 FYNNEI come from the germline V gene. The CDR3 extends over 14 amino acids. This chain's CDR3 is CASSGLARIYEQYF. CDR3 in DNA: TGTGCCAGCAGTGGACTAGCTCGTATCTACGAGCAGTACTTC.

This clonotype was seen repeatedly, ten times or more. The chain combines TRBV29-1 with TRBJ2-3, with TRBD1 as a possible D gene (6 bases). This CDR3 contains 14 residues. CDR1 is SQVTM and CDR2 is ANQGSEA in the germline V gene. V was pared by 8 bases and J by 0 bases, with 15 bases between. Here the CDR3 reads CSSWKGGSTDTQYF. In DNA, the CDR3 is TGCAGCTCCTGGAAAGGGGGTAGCACAGATACGCAGTATTTT.

This clonotype was observed many times. The chain joins TRBV20-1 to TRBJ2-7, with D hard to call. The CDR3 length is 12 residues. Germline CDR1 and CDR2: DFQATT and SNEGSKA (reference sequence). V shed 3 bases and J shed 2 bases, with 8 bases lying between them. The CDR3 protein is CSASSNAYEQYF. The CDR3 coding sequence is TGCAGTGCTAGTTCCAACGCCTACGAGCAGTACTTC.

V and J are TRBV7-8 and TRBJ2-5; D is perhaps TRBD2 (5 bases). V was cut by 5 bases and J by 3 bases, with 19 bases left in between. The CDR3 consists of 16 residues. Germline V gene data show CDR1 as SGHVS and CDR2 as FQNEAQ. DNA for the CDR3: TGTGCCAGCAGCCCCCGAGTTTTGCCGGGAAAAGAGACCCAGTACTTC. Translation gives CASSPRVLPGKETQYF.

A few counts support this clonotype. V is TRBV4-2 and J is TRBJ2-1; 8 nucleotides line up with TRBD2. V was pared by 3 bases and J by 10 bases, with 14 bases of the junction left unmatched. CDR1 and CDR2 (germline): LGHNA, YNFKEQ. The CDR3 loop spans 16 amino acids. The CDR3 bases are TGTGCCAGCAGCCAGGTTACCGCCGGGACTAGTAAAGAGCAGTTCTTC. It encodes CASSQVTAGTSKEQFF.